This T cell receptor (beta chain) was documented in a study of shared T cell receptors in the human thymus. The table came from immunoSEQ multiplex PCR; TCRdb's copy has only in-frame clones and leaves some out. The repertoire holds some 720,000 clones, with approximately 87% as singletons. V gave up 4 bases and J gave up 0 bases; unmatched junction bases: 12. The CDR3 is 18 residues long. Germline CDR1 is SGHNT and CDR2 is YYREEE (reference sequence). These data were also reused for a study on human thymus T cells. According to that study: Immunologically healthy infants in Finland undergoing congenital heart defect surgery were the donors. Resections that were taken during corrective heart surgery supplied the thymus tissue. Usage of V and J genes appeared biased in thymic and blood repertoires.

What was sequenced was thymocytes. J is TRBJ1-3 and V is TRBV5-4, with 8 nucleotides matching TRBD1. This receptor was identified in a boy under two years old with a congenital heart defect. CDR3 sequence (DNA): TGTGCCAGCAGCCCAGGGGGCGGGACAGGCGCCTCTGGAAACACCATATATTTT. As protein: CASSPGGGTGASGNTIYF.